This record concerns one T cell receptor (beta chain) sequence. Its antigen is unidentified. This record belongs to a study of post-analysis software for immune sequencing data. Study-wide background: Progressive-relapsing, secondary progressive and relapsing-remitting multiple sclerosis were among the disease courses included.

Tagging with unique molecular identifiers was a feature of the TCR beta cDNA libraries. When about 1 to 11 million T cells were used, they gave about 550,000 cDNA molecules. Using its own MiXCR run on the PCR reads, TCRdb lists one record per CDR3 protein. The sample lists over 700,000 distinct CDR3 sequences; less than 35% were seen once. This CDR3 contains 16 residues. Looked up from germline, CDR1 is DFQATT and CDR2 is SNEGSKA (reference sequence). Deletions cut 0 bases from V and 5 bases from J, with 19 bases between. Overall study findings and caveats: Multiple sclerosis was associated with a significant reduction in normalized Chao1 diversity relative to controls. A handful of TRBV segments were significantly more frequent in patients than in controls. TRBV5-6, TRBV5-1 and TRBV20-1 were among these segments.

Sequenced sample: blood. The chain uses TRBV20-1 and TRBJ1-1; D not certain. The receptor was derived from a girl aged 10-17 years with multiple sclerosis. The CDR3 protein is CSARDLEQGWRTEAFF. CDR3 sequence (DNA): TGCAGTGCTAGAGATTTAGAACAAGGCTGGCGGACTGAAGCTTTCTTT.